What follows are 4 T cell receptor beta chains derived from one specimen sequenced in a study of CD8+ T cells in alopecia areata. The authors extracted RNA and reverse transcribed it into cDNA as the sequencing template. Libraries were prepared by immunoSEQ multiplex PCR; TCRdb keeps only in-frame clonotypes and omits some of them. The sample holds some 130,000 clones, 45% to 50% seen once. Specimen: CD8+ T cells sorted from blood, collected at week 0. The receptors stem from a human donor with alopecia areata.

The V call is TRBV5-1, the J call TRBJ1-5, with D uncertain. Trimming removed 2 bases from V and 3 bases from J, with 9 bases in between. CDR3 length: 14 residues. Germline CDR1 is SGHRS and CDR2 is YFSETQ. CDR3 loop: CASSFQVNNQPQHF. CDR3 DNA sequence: TGCGCCAGCAGCTTCCAGGTAAACAATCAGCCCCAGCATTTT.

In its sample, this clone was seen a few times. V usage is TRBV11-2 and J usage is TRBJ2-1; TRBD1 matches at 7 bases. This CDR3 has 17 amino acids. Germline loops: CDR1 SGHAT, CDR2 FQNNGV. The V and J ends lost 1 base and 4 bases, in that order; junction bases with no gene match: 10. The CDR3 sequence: CASSLVIRTGPYNEQFF. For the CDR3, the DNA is TGTGCCAGCAGCTTAGTGATTCGGACAGGCCCGTACAATGAGCAGTTCTTC.

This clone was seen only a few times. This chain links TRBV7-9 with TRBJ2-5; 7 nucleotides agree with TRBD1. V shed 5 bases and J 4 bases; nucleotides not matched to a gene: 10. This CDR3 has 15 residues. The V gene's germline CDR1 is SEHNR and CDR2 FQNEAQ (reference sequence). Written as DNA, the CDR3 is TGTGCCAGCAGCCCCGGGATTTCAGGGGGAGAGACCCAGTACTTC. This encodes CASSPGISGGETQYF.

CDR3 DNA: TGTGCCAGCAGCTCGGGGGGGAGAGGGTCCTACGAGCAGTACTTC. This gives the protein CASSSGGRGSYEQYF. The chain has TRBV13 and TRBJ2-7; 8 positions agree with TRBD2. V lost 4 bases, J lost 1 base, and 6 bases stayed unmatched. The CDR3 sequence is 15 residues long. Germline CDR1 PRHDT, CDR2 FYEKMQ (reference sequence).